This T cell receptor (beta chain) was retrieved from a study of T cell responses to AZD1222 COVID-19 vaccine. Background on the study: Investigators merged groups given second doses at roughly 4 or roughly 12 weeks.

Using immunoSEQ multiplex PCR, the repertoire was profiled, and TCRdb retains in-frame clones only, with some absent. This sample carries roughly 100,000 clones, roughly 82% of them seen once, and the ten largest clones take approximately 5%. This CDR3 has 15 residues. The V and J ends lost 1 base and 5 bases, in that order; junction bases with no gene match: 7. The germline CDR1 and CDR2 sequences are SGHRS and YFSETQ. The source is an adult in good health. The rearrangement links TRBV5-1 to TRBJ2-7; 9 bases align to TRBD1. The source was peripheral blood, collected on day 0 of AZD1222 vaccination. CDR3 coding DNA: TGCGCCAGCAGCTTGATTGGGACAGGGTCCCACGAGCAGTACTTC. Protein sequence: CASSLIGTGSHEQYF.